The sequence of this T cell receptor beta chain was determined in a study of cytomegalovirus exposure and HLA in healthy donors. Trimming removed 2 bases at V and 5 bases at J, with 7 bases between. The germline V gene has CDR1 MNHNY and CDR2 SVGAGI (reference sequence). The CDR3 length is 13 residues. Clones were read by immunoSEQ multiplex PCR, and TCRdb kept only the in-frame ones, dropping some. The data contain about 190,000 clones, approximately 85% of them singletons. This TCR derives from a woman aged 18 to 35 in good health and CMV-seronegative. The V gene is TRBV6-6, the J gene TRBJ2-1; D is perhaps TRBD1 (5 bases). The sequenced sample was PBMCs. The CDR3 loop reads CASSYPTDNEQFF. The CDR3 nucleotides are TGTGCCAGCAGTTACCCGACAGACAATGAGCAGTTCTTC.